The 6 T cell receptor beta chains reported below all come from one sample, sequenced in a study of T cells in Graves' hyperthyroidism and ophthalmopathy (dated 2019 in TCRdb). To prepare the library, multiplex PCR was applied. TCRdb records Illumina HiSeq 2000 as the sequencer. The TCR beta CDR3 regions were amplified from RNA transcripts. A first-round RT-PCR of the TCR CDR3 used the HTBI primer set with the Qiagen OneStep RT-PCR kit. The public sequencing data were trimmed at Q25 with fastp and processed into clonotypes with MiXCR by TCRdb, which kept only in-frame beta chains. Here each entry gathers all rows of one CDR3 protein and keeps the most common genes and DNA. This sample lists 560,000 or so distinct CDR3 sequences; around 45% were detected once. The ten top clones hold just under 8.5% of the sample. Sequenced: peripheral blood or thyroid tissue (not recorded which). The receptors stem from a woman aged 18-29 years with Graves' hyperthyroidism. Donor details come from another sample of the same person, matched by shared clones.

V and J are TRBV7-9 and TRBJ2-5; tentatively, D is TRBD2 (5 bases). The V end lost 6 bases, the J end lost 2 bases, and 16 bases lay between the germline ends. The germline gives CDR1 SEHNR, CDR2 FQNEAQ (reference sequence). The CDR3 extends over 15 amino acids. The CDR3 DNA reads as TGTGCCAGCAGGTCGGGATTCTCTACACAAGAGACCCAGTACTTC. Amino acids: CASRSGFSTQETQYF.

V and J are TRBV25-1 and TRBJ2-3; TRBD2 matches 7 bases. The V and J ends lost 2 bases and 1 base, in that order; junction bases with no gene match: 3. Germline V lookup: CDR1 MGHDK, CDR2 SYGVNS. This CDR3 comprises 15 residues. The CDR3, as DNA: TGTGCCAGCAGTGAACTGGCGGGGGGCACAGATACGCAGTATTTT. It translates to CASSELAGGTDTQYF.

As regards this clonotype: A read error may be the cause here, since a much bigger clone is one base away. This chain joins TRBV29-1 and TRBJ2-7, with TRBD2 matching over 12 bases. The CDR3 length is 14 residues. Germline loops: CDR1 SQVTM, CDR2 ANQGSEA. CDR3 nucleotides: TGCAGCGTTGAAGAGACTAGCGGGAGCTACAAGCAGTACTTC. Translated: CSVEETSGSYKQYF.

The table lists this clonotype with a count of one. This chain connects TRBV10-3 to TRBJ2-1, with 7 bases that match TRBD2. Germline-derived CDR1 and CDR2 are ENHRY and SYGVKD. Trimming at V came to 3 bases and at J to 7 bases, leaving 9 bases not matched to a gene. The CDR3 totals 15 residues. CDR3 protein: CAISDILAWVNEQFF. The CDR3 DNA is TGTGCCATCAGTGACATACTAGCGTGGGTGAATGAGCAGTTCTTC.

This clonotype showed up just once. V usage is TRBV2 and J usage is TRBJ1-2; 8 bases line up with TRBD1. The germline gives CDR1 SNHLY, CDR2 FYNNEI. This CDR3 comprises 17 residues. The V gene end was trimmed by 6 bases and the J gene end by 2 bases; junction bases not matched to a gene: 14. CDR3 amino acids: CASSQDQGARWNYGYTF. Here the CDR3 DNA reads TGTGCCAGCAGCCAAGATCAGGGGGCGCGTTGGAACTATGGCTACACCTTC.

The chain uses TRBV20-1 and TRBJ2-7; either TRBD1 or TRBD2 may supply D (5 bases each). V was cut by 3 bases and J by 11 bases, with 23 bases left in between. The germline V gene has CDR1 DFQATT and CDR2 SNEGSKA (reference sequence). This CDR3 is built from 14 residues. The CDR3 DNA reads TGCAGTGCTAGTTTGGGACGCTCGAACACCTTGGAGTACTTC. Translating it yields CSASLGRSNTLEYF.